These 13 T cell receptor beta chains share one sample of origin, sequenced in a study of blood T cells in healthy people across ages. With a J-beta primer mix and a sample-barcoded 5' primer, a second PCR ran about 7 to 12 cycles. Using its own MiXCR run on the 5' RACE reads, TCRdb lists one record per CDR3 protein. The data show 1.5 million to 2 million distinct CDR3 sequences, roughly 27% seen once. Sequenced sample: blood. These receptors came from a woman aged 25 to 39 in good health.

The rearrangement joins TRBV7-9 to TRBJ2-7; 8 bases are shared with TRBD1. This CDR3 region has 15 residues. The V gene end was trimmed by 5 bases and the J gene end by 9 bases; junction bases not matched to a gene: 15. The germline V gene encodes CDR1 SEHNR and CDR2 FQNEAQ (reference sequence). CDR3 sequence: CASSPPGTGREGQYF. The CDR3 bases are TGTGCCAGCAGCCCGCCTGGGACAGGTCGAGAGGGGCAGTACTTC.

This clonotype has just a few counts. The V and J genes are TRBV9 and TRBJ2-3; the match to TRBD1 covers 8 bases. The CDR3 length is 15 residues. Germline trimming cut 0 bases from V and 4 bases from J; bases unmatched to any gene: 4. The germline gives CDR1 SGDLS, CDR2 YYNGEE. CDR3 residues: CASSVGQGASDTQYF. DNA for the CDR3: TGTGCCAGCAGCGTAGGGCAGGGGGCGTCAGATACGCAGTATTTT.

The chain uses TRBV11-3 and TRBJ2-1, with 9 bases lining up with TRBD1. CDR1 and CDR2 (germline): SGHNT, YENEEA. V dropped 5 bases and J dropped 9; count of bases not matched to a gene: 11. CDR3 length equals 15 residues. CDR3 in amino acids: CASSPPWGQGVEQFF. The CDR3 region has the DNA TGTGCCAGCAGCCCCCCGTGGGGACAGGGTGTTGAGCAGTTCTTC.

This clonotype was observed a few times. The chain has TRBV4-1 and TRBJ1-2; TRBD1 might be the D (5 bases). V dropped 6 bases and J dropped 4 bases, with 15 bases sitting between them. Germline lookup yields CDR1 MGHRA and CDR2 YSYEKL. The CDR3 loop spans 14 amino acids. The CDR3 DNA is TGCGCCAGCAGTTTAAGGGAGGGGTTCTATGGCTACACCTTC. Translated: CASSLREGFYGYTF.

This clonotype has a handful of counts. This chain joins TRBV12-3 or TRBV12-4 and TRBJ2-3, with 7 bases lining up with TRBD2. V dropped 5 bases and J dropped 8; count of bases not matched to a gene: 19. CDR3 length: 17 amino acids. In nucleotides, the CDR3 is TGTGCCAGCAGTCAGCGGGAAACCCCCAGTGATAAAAGTACGCAGTATTTT. Encoded protein: CASSQRETPSDKSTQYF.

Ten or more counts support this clonotype. The genes are TRBV29-1 and TRBJ2-7; no reliable D call. Per germline, CDR1 SQVTM and CDR2 ANQGSEA. V dropped 2 bases and J dropped 3 bases, with 8 bases sitting between them. The CDR3 extends over 12 amino acids. In nucleotides, the CDR3 is TGCAGCGTTGAACTCTCTGACTACGAGCAGTACTTC. As protein: CSVELSDYEQYF.

A single count supports this clonotype. A junction boundary mismatches the germline segment, possibly from a read error. V and J are TRBV5-1 and TRBJ1-2; D is possibly TRBD1 (5 bases). The CDR3 is 15 amino acids. Germline loops: CDR1 SGHRS, CDR2 YFSETQ. This CDR3 reads CASSLVGDSNYDYTF. As DNA, the CDR3 is TGCGCCAGCAGCTTGGTTGGGGACTCTAACTATGACTACACCTTC.

This clonotype was detected only a few times. V and J are TRBV12-5 and TRBJ2-1; 8 bases agree with TRBD1. Trimming at V came to 5 bases and at J to 6 bases, leaving 9 bases not matched to a gene. From germline, CDR1 is LGHNT and CDR2 FRNRAP. The CDR3 extends over 15 amino acids. CDR3 DNA: TGTGCTAGTGGTCCGGGGACAGGTTCATTCAATGAGCAGTTCTTC. Translation gives CASGPGTGSFNEQFF.

In its sample, this clonotype was seen a few times. The rearrangement links TRBV5-1 to TRBJ1-4; perhaps TRBD1 as D (6 bases). CDR3 length: 17 amino acids. Trimming took 4 bases from V and 1 from J, leaving 17 bases between them. Germline lookup yields CDR1 SGHRS and CDR2 YFSETQ. The CDR3 nucleotides read TGCGCCAGCAGCGGTACCAAACAGGGAGGAACTAATGAAAAACTGTTTTTT. This encodes CASSGTKQGGTNEKLFF.

This clonotype was counted ten times or more. The chain is built from TRBV5-6 and TRBJ2-5; no firm D call. The V gene lost 4 bases and the J gene lost 5 bases, with 15 bases spanning the gap. Germline CDR1 SGHDT, CDR2 YYEEEE. CDR3 length: 14 amino acids. This chain's CDR3 is CASSVRALAETQYF. In nucleotides, the CDR3 is TGTGCCAGCAGCGTCCGGGCTTTGGCGGAGACCCAGTACTTC. Complete variable domain (other parts from reference TRBV5-6 and TRBJ2-5): DAGVTQSPTHLIKTRGQQVTLRCSPKSGHDTVSWYQQALGQGPQFIFQYYEEEERQRGNFPDRFSGHQFPNYSSELNVNALLLGDSALYLCASSVRALAETQYFGPGTRLLVL.

The J gene is TRBJ2-1, the V gene TRBV18; D remains ambiguous. The CDR3 runs 13 residues. The germline V and J ends were trimmed by 4 bases and 8 bases, with 12 bases remaining between them. Germline V gene sequence: CDR1 KGHSH, CDR2 LQKENI. The CDR3 loop reads CASSLPSNDEQFF. CDR3 coding DNA: TGTGCCAGCTCACTACCGAGCAACGATGAGCAGTTCTTC.

This clonotype was seen once. CDR3 residues: CASSAEPGQGDSPLHF. The DNA for the CDR3 is TGTGCCAGCAGTGCTGAACCGGGACAGGGGGATTCACCCCTCCACTTT. The chain couples TRBV6-6 to TRBJ1-6, with TRBD1 matching 11 bases. The CDR3 contains 16 residues. Germline V gene sequence: CDR1 MNHNY, CDR2 SVGAGI (reference sequence). The V gene end was trimmed by 5 bases and the J gene end by 8 bases; junction bases not matched to a gene: 8.

This clonotype was counted at least ten times. DNA for the CDR3: TGTGCCAGCAGCCCCGGTGGAGTTAATCAGCCCCAGCATTTT. Encoded protein: CASSPGGVNQPQHF. This chain joins TRBV6-2 or TRBV6-3 and TRBJ1-5; D call uncertain. CDR1 MNHEY and CDR2 SVGEGT come from the germline V gene. V dropped 6 bases and J dropped 4 bases, with 13 bases sitting between them. The CDR3 runs 14 residues.